This TCR beta chain was obtained from a study of radiotherapy plus CTLA-4 blockade in lung cancer. Libraries were prepared by immunoSEQ multiplex PCR; TCRdb keeps only in-frame clonotypes and omits some of them. Altogether some 64,000 clones are present, 60% to 80% being singletons, with the ten largest covering about 17%. Study conclusions and caveats: In blood, TCR clones derived from the tumor expanded after radiotherapy plus ipilimumab.

Notes on this clone: Its antigen is still unknown.

The source was peripheral blood, collected from a patient treated with radiotherapy plus ipilimumab. This clonotype was obtained from a human donor with non-small cell lung cancer whose response to radiotherapy plus ipilimumab could not be evaluated. Some clones in this sample may be carry-over from other donors' samples.

CDR3 in amino acids: CASSLDRASYTF. The CDR3 nucleotides read TGCGCCAGCAGCCTCGACAGGGCGAGCTACACCTTC. The V gene is TRBV4-1, the J gene TRBJ1-2; TRBD1 matches at 7 bases. V shed 4 bases and J 9 bases; nucleotides not matched to a gene: 5. CDR1 MGHRA and CDR2 YSYEKL come from the germline V gene. The CDR3 sequence is 12 residues long.